These T cell receptor beta chains were read from a single sample in a study of blood T cells in healthy people across ages. TCRdb re-called the 5' RACE reads through MiXCR, storing one row per CDR3 protein. The table lists about 400,000 distinct CDR3 sequences, about 49% of them singletons, with under 65% in the top ten. Input material: blood. The receptors shown here come from a man aged 60 to 75 in good health. Both conserved end residues are part of each CDR3. A D gene is named only where the DNA matches it firmly. Rows give clone size only sometimes, using once, few, many, or a class for an expanded clone.

size: few
J: TRBJ2-7
length: 13
D: .
V: TRBV5-1
CDR3: CASSLPGLYEQYF
DNA: TGCGCCAGCAGCTTGCCAGGCCTCTACGAGCAGTACTTC

size: .
J: TRBJ2-5
length: 14
D: .
V: TRBV20-1
CDR3: CSASRGSAKETQYF
DNA: TGCAGTGCTAGTAGGGGGTCAGCAAAGGAGACCCAGTACTTC

size: .
J: TRBJ2-5
length: 15
D: .
V: TRBV7-2
CDR3: CASSLVGLTGETQYF
DNA: TGTGCCAGCAGCTTAGTTGGCCTAACAGGGGAGACCCAGTACTTC

size: .
J: TRBJ2-1
length: 17
D: TRBD2
V: TRBV7-8
CDR3: CASSPTLLAGGRNEQFF
DNA: TGTGCCAGCAGCCCGACTCTCCTAGCGGGTGGGCGCAATGAGCAGTTCTTC

size: .
J: TRBJ1-1
length: 14
D: .
V: TRBV25-1
CDR3: CASSGGVMNTEAFF
DNA: TGTGCCAGCAGTGGGGGGGTCATGAACACTGAAGCTTTCTTT

size: .
J: TRBJ1-2
length: 14
D: TRBD1
V: TRBV7-8
CDR3: CANSEGQGGYGYTF
DNA: TGTGCCAACAGCGAAGGACAGGGGGGATATGGCTACACCTTC

size: .
J: TRBJ2-7
length: 16
D: TRBD2
V: TRBV20-1
CDR3: CSARSAPTSGSYEQYF
DNA: TGCAGTGCTAGATCCGCCCCGACTAGCGGCTCCTACGAGCAGTACTTC

size: few
J: TRBJ2-7
length: 15
D: TRBD2
V: TRBV15
CDR3: CATSRGTSGSYEQYF
DNA: TGTGCCACCAGCAGAGGAACTAGCGGCTCCTACGAGCAGTACTTC

size: .
J: TRBJ2-4
length: 17
D: .
V: TRBV20-1
CDR3: CSALRGQAGPAKNIQYF
DNA: TGCAGTGCCCTGCGAGGTCAGGCAGGCCCAGCCAAAAACATTCAGTACTTC

size: many
J: TRBJ2-3
length: 18
D: .
V: TRBV4-2
CDR3: CASSQDSFSYRGTDTQYF
DNA: TGTGCCAGCAGCCAAGACTCTTTTTCGTACAGGGGCACAGATACGCAGTATTTT

size: .
J: TRBJ2-3
length: 17
D: .
V: TRBV18
CDR3: CASSPRGQRGPSDTQYF
DNA: TGTGCCAGCTCACCGAGGGGACAAAGAGGTCCCTCAGATACGCAGTATTTT

size: .
J: TRBJ2-7
length: 16
D: TRBD2
V: TRBV5-1
CDR3: CASSSNSLAGGVVQYF
DNA: TGCGCCAGCAGCTCGAACTCACTAGCGGGGGGTGTCGTGCAGTACTTC

size: few
J: TRBJ2-7
length: 14
D: TRBD1
V: TRBV27
CDR3: CASSNLRQGYEQYF
DNA: TGTGCCAGCAGCAACCTCCGACAGGGCTACGAGCAGTACTTC

size: .
J: TRBJ2-3
length: 15
D: TRBD2
V: TRBV20-1
CDR3: CSAIGAGGVADTQYF
DNA: TGCAGTGCTATCGGAGCGGGAGGAGTGGCAGATACGCAGTATTTT

size: .
J: TRBJ2-7
length: 19
D: TRBD2
V: TRBV11-1
CDR3: CASSSTTSGSRRVYNEQYF
DNA: TGTGCCAGCAGCTCAACGACTAGCGGGAGCCGAAGAGTCTACAATGAGCAGTACTTC

size: medium-sized
J: TRBJ2-7
length: 12
D: TRBD1
V: TRBV6-5
CDR3: CASSPGGGEQYF
DNA: TGTGCCAGCAGCCCAGGGGGCGGCGAGCAGTACTTC

size: .
J: TRBJ1-6
length: 16
D: .
V: TRBV20-1
CDR3: CSARDLGPTANSPLHF
DNA: TGCAGTGCTAGAGATTTAGGTCCGACGGCTAATTCACCCCTCCACTTT

size: few
J: TRBJ1-6
length: 14
D: .
V: TRBV11-3
CDR3: CASRIYWGYSPLHF
DNA: TGTGCCAGCAGGATATATTGGGGGTATTCACCCCTCCACTTT